This T cell receptor (beta chain) originates from a study of blood T cell repertoires in COVID-19. In the study overall: Samples representing acute and convalescent COVID-19 were sourced from the United States, Italy and Spain. T cells, B-cell-depleted T cells, or PBMCs provided the cDNA or gDNA that served as material.

This table comes from immunoSEQ multiplex PCR, and its TCRdb copy is limited to in-frame clones, with some not included. The sample has about 270,000 clones, 80% to 90% seen once; the top ten hold roughly 2.3%. Living in under 30 US areas, the participants were between roughly 18 and 90 years of age. Participants reported their clinical history, and cohort assignment relied on those reports. The sequenced material came from PBMCs or T cells enriched from blood (not recorded which). The TCR was taken from a young woman who had recovered from COVID-19.

CDR3 nucleotides: TGTGCCAGCAGCCCAGAGCGACAGGGGGCATACGAGCAGTACTTC. Amino acids: CASSPERQGAYEQYF. The chain combines TRBV7-9 with TRBJ2-7; 10 bases align to TRBD1. This CDR3 has 15 residues. Per the germline V gene, CDR1 is SEHNR and CDR2 is FQNEAQ (reference sequence). With V trimmed by 5 bases and J by 4 bases, 8 bases remained unmatched.